The clone carrying this T cell receptor beta chain was observed a handful of times. Its specificity is not known. The data were taken from a study of T-cell memory formation after mild COVID-19. Germline V gene lookup returns CDR1 SGHDN and CDR2 FVKESK. This CDR3 contains 14 residues. V was shortened by 0 bases and J by 5 bases, with 7 bases between the two germline ends. Study-level results: Unconfirmed was the SARS-CoV-2 specificity of second-wave clones that peaked on day 37. CD4+ contracting clones were found mainly in CM and EM, and CD8+ ones in EMRA.

Constant-segment primers served in 5'RACE that generated TCR alpha and TCR beta cDNA libraries bearing sample barcodes and UMIs. TCRdb used MiXCR to reprocess the 5' RACE reads, holding one entry per CDR3 protein. The table has tens of thousands of distinct CDR3 sequences, approximately 13% seen once. The sequence came from an adult woman who had mild COVID-19 (a few samples of this study predate the infection). Cell type and time point are not known. This chain links TRBV14 with TRBJ2-2, with no clear D. Input material: PBMCs or a T cell subset sorted from them (not recorded which). The CDR3 coding sequence is TGTGCCAGCAGCCAAGATCACCCGACCGGGGAGCTGTTTTTT. As protein: CASSQDHPTGELFF.